The 32 T cell receptor beta chains given below trace back to one sample, sequenced in a study of early T cells in non-severe SARS-CoV-2 infection. A single record per CDR3 protein comes from TCRdb applying MiXCR to the 5' RACE reads. The table has around 44,000 distinct CDR3 sequences, 6% to 8% seen once. The sample was whole blood. Every receptor here comes from an adult who was a healthcare worker with PCR-confirmed SARS-CoV-2 infection or an uninfected control (not recorded which).

This clonotype was detected ten times or more. The V gene is TRBV28, the J gene TRBJ1-5; D is unclear. V was shortened by 2 bases and J by 8 bases, with 10 bases between the two germline ends. The CDR3 contains 13 residues. Germline-derived CDR1 and CDR2 are MDHEN and SYDVKM. The CDR3 coding sequence is TGTGCCAGCAGTTTACACAGCCCTAAGCCCCAGCATTTT. It codes for CASSLHSPKPQHF.

This clonotype was counted ten times or more. V usage is TRBV20-1 and J usage is TRBJ2-7, with 7 bases lining up with TRBD1. Unmatched junction bases numbered 10, after V lost 7 bases and J lost 4 bases. Germline-derived CDR1 and CDR2 are DFQATT and SNEGSKA (reference sequence). This CDR3 is built from 13 residues. The CDR3: CSGDRDKGYEQYF. The CDR3 DNA reads TGCAGTGGTGACAGGGACAAAGGATACGAGCAGTACTTC.

This clonotype was recorded many times. This chain links TRBV20-1 with TRBJ2-5; 9 bases map to TRBD1. The CDR3 is 16 residues long. The germline V gene has CDR1 DFQATT and CDR2 SNEGSKA (reference sequence). With V trimmed by 2 bases and J by 5 bases, 12 bases remained unmatched. For the CDR3, the DNA is TGCAGTGCTAGAAAGGGGACAGGGTCTTTCTCGGAGACCCAGTACTTC. It encodes CSARKGTGSFSETQYF.

The table lists this clonotype with many counts. In nucleotides, the CDR3 is TGCAGTGCTAGAGATGCGGGGCGTACCAACTATGGCTACACCTTC. As protein: CSARDAGRTNYGYTF. The chain has TRBV20-1 and TRBJ1-2; maybe TRBD1 (5 bases). From germline, CDR1 is DFQATT and CDR2 SNEGSKA (reference sequence). With 0 bases removed from V and 2 bases from J, the gap between germline ends came to 13 bases. There are 15 residues in the CDR3.

This clonotype was counted ten times or more. V usage is TRBV4-1 and J usage is TRBJ2-3, with TRBD1 identical over 7 bases. CDR3 size: 16 residues. Germline CDR1 reads MGHRA; CDR2 reads YSYEKL. V shed 1 base, J shed 3 bases, and the junction held 7 bases outside the gene matches. The CDR3 here is CASSQVHDRATDTQYF. The CDR3 DNA reads as TGCGCCAGCAGCCAAGTACACGACAGGGCTACAGATACGCAGTATTTT.

This clonotype was seen repeatedly, ten times or more. This chain uses TRBV6-4 with TRBJ2-3; 10 bases match TRBD2. Germline CDR1 is MRHNA and CDR2 is SNTAGT. The junction had 0 bases not matched to a gene; V was cut back by 2 bases and J by 1 base. This CDR3 spans 15 amino acids. The CDR3 here is CASSDTSGGTDTQYF. CDR3 nucleotide sequence: TGTGCCAGCAGTGACACTAGCGGGGGCACAGATACGCAGTATTTT.

Many counts were recorded for this clonotype. This sequence joins TRBV11-2 and TRBJ2-2; D might be TRBD1 or TRBD2, each matching 6 bases. Trimming removed 2 bases at V and 0 bases at J, with 10 bases between. Per the germline V gene, CDR1 is SGHAT and CDR2 is FQNNGV. The CDR3 runs to 16 residues. The CDR3 region is CASSLLGGTNTGELFF. The DNA of the CDR3 is TGTGCCAGCAGCTTATTGGGGGGCACGAACACCGGGGAGCTGTTTTTT. The whole variable domain, filled in from reference TRBV11-2 and TRBJ2-2, reads EAGVAQSPRYKIIEKRQSVAFWCNPISGHATLYWYQQILGQGPKLLIQFQNNGVVDDSQLPKDRFSAERLKGVDSTLKIQPAKLEDSAVYLCASSLLGGTNTGELFFGEGSRLTVL.

This clonotype has ten or more counts. This sequence joins TRBV28 and TRBJ2-7, with 9 bases lining up with TRBD1. This CDR3 comprises 15 residues. Trimming removed 3 bases from V and 3 bases from J; junction bases left unmatched: 6. CDR1 and CDR2 (germline): MDHEN, SYDVKM. The CDR3 sequence is CASSLIPTGGYEQYF. For the CDR3, the DNA is TGTGCCAGCAGTTTGATTCCGACAGGGGGCTACGAGCAGTACTTC.

CDR3 sequence reads: CASSLVGDEAFF. CDR3 in DNA: TGCGCCAGCAGCTTGGTGGGGGATGAAGCTTTCTTT. The chain carries TRBV5-1 and TRBJ1-1; D is perhaps TRBD1 (5 bases). The V gene's germline CDR1 is SGHRS and CDR2 YFSETQ. V was clipped by 0 bases and J by 7 bases, with 7 bases between them. The CDR3 consists of 12 residues.

The chain employs TRBV6-6 and TRBJ2-2, with D uncertain. The CDR3 length is 13 residues. Trimming took off 5 bases at V and 4 bases at J, with 8 bases between the two ends. Germline-derived CDR1 and CDR2 are MNHNY and SVGAGI (reference sequence). CDR3 in DNA: TGTGCCAGCAGTCCCAGAGGCACCGGGGAGCTGTTTTTT. Protein: CASSPRGTGELFF.

In this sample, this clonotype turned up many times. This sequence joins TRBV27 and TRBJ2-2, with 12 nucleotides matching TRBD2. With V trimmed by 5 bases and J by 8 bases, 9 bases remained unmatched. Germline V gene data show CDR1 as MNHEY and CDR2 as SMNVEV (reference sequence). CDR3 length: 16 amino acids. This CDR3 reads CASSRPGLAGYGELFF. Written as DNA, the CDR3 is TGTGCCAGCAGTCGTCCGGGACTAGCGGGCTATGGGGAGCTGTTTTTT.

The chain combines TRBV27 with TRBJ2-2; 8 bases agree with TRBD2. Germline V gene sequence: CDR1 MNHEY, CDR2 SMNVEV (reference sequence). V lost 5 bases and J lost 7; bases outside the gene matches: 6. This CDR3 spans 14 amino acids. The CDR3: CASSLLAAGGELFF. The DNA of the CDR3 is TGTGCCAGCAGTCTACTAGCGGCGGGCGGGGAGCTGTTTTTT.

The J gene is TRBJ1-1, the V gene TRBV12-3 or TRBV12-4, with unresolved D. CDR3 size: 16 residues. The germline V and J ends were trimmed by 8 bases and 1 base, with 20 bases remaining between them. The CDR3 nucleotides read TGTGCCAGCCTACGGACGTATAGGGAAAAGAACACTGAAGCTTTCTTT. This codes for CASLRTYREKNTEAFF.

This clonotype was picked up many times. The V gene is TRBV6-1, the J gene TRBJ1-2; 7 nucleotides align to TRBD1. The CDR3 is 14 residues long. Trimming cost V 3 bases and J 3 bases; bases outside gene matches: 4. Germline V gene data show CDR1 as MNHNS and CDR2 as SASEGT. This CDR3 reads CASSEGDSHYGYTF. DNA for the CDR3: TGTGCCAGCAGTGAGGGGGACAGTCACTATGGCTACACCTTC.

The chain couples TRBV14 to TRBJ2-6; no clear D gene. In germline, CDR1 is SGHDN, CDR2 FVKESK. Trimming removed 0 bases at V and 1 base at J, with 1 base between. This CDR3 is 14 amino acids long. CDR3 bases: TGTGCCAGCAGCCAAGAATCTGGGGCCAACGTCCTGACTTTC. It codes for CASSQESGANVLTF.

This chain connects TRBV7-9 to TRBJ1-4, with 9 bases that match TRBD1. Trimming at V came to 5 bases and at J to 4 bases, leaving 2 bases not matched to a gene. Germline CDR1 and CDR2: SEHNR and FQNEAQ (reference sequence). The CDR3 has 14 residues. The CDR3 is CASSLGQGNEKLFF. CDR3 DNA: TGTGCCAGCAGCCTGGGACAGGGTAATGAAAAACTGTTTTTT.

This clonotype appeared many times. The V and J genes are TRBV28 and TRBJ2-7; TRBD1 might be the D (5 bases). CDR1 is MDHEN and CDR2 is SYDVKM in the germline V gene. Trimming cost V 7 bases and J 0 bases, with 10 bases left between them. The CDR3 consists of 13 residues. The CDR3 sequence: CASTPGFSYEQYF. In DNA form, the CDR3 reads TGTGCCAGCACCCCAGGGTTCTCCTACGAGCAGTACTTC.

Worth noting for this clonotype: A much larger clone lies a single base off, so this may be a read error. The CDR3 here is CSARRGPNTEAFF. CDR3 nucleotide sequence: TGCAGTGCCCGCAGGGGGCCGAACACTGAAGCTTTCTTT. This rearrangement joins TRBV20-1 to TRBJ1-1; the match to TRBD1 covers 8 bases. CDR1 DFQATT and CDR2 SNEGSKA come from the germline V gene (reference sequence). Germline trimming cut 6 bases from V and 1 base from J; bases unmatched to any gene: 4. The CDR3 has 13 amino acids.

This clonotype was detected many times. The chain uses TRBV27 and TRBJ1-6; tentatively, D is TRBD1 (5 bases). Trimming stripped 6 bases from V and 2 bases from J, with 8 bases between. Germline V lookup: CDR1 MNHEY, CDR2 SMNVEV (reference sequence). The CDR3 is 14 residues long. The CDR3 DNA is TGTGCCAGCAGCGGAGGGGCCTATAATTCACCCCTCCACTTT. It encodes CASSGGAYNSPLHF.

This clonotype was picked up many times. V gene TRBV28 combines with J gene TRBJ2-3; the D gene is possibly TRBD2 (5 bases). Germline V gene data show CDR1 as MDHEN and CDR2 as SYDVKM. V gave up 6 bases and J gave up 2 bases, with 9 bases separating them. CDR3 length equals 13 residues. The CDR3 is CASSLTITDTQYF. In nucleotides, the CDR3 is TGTGCCAGCAGCCTGACTATCACAGATACGCAGTATTTT.

This clonotype has just a few counts. This chain connects TRBV4-1 to TRBJ1-3, with D possibly TRBD1 on 5 matching bases. The germline CDR1 and CDR2 sequences are MGHRA and YSYEKL. Trimming cost V 0 bases and J 2 bases, with 8 bases left between them. The CDR3 loop spans 15 amino acids. The CDR3, as DNA: TGCGCCAGCAGCCAAGATCCAGGGACTGGAAACACCATATATTTT. As protein: CASSQDPGTGNTIYF.

This clonotype was counted many times. The rearrangement joins TRBV7-9 to TRBJ1-2; tentative D call: TRBD1 (6 bases). The CDR3 spans 14 residues. Trimming left V 5 bases short and J 6 bases short, with 16 bases between. CDR1 is SEHNR, CDR2 FQNEAQ, per germline (reference sequence). Here the CDR3 reads CASSLVGGLDGYTF. In DNA, the CDR3 is TGTGCCAGCAGCCTTGTCGGGGGGCTGGATGGCTACACCTTC.

In this sample, this clonotype turned up many times. The chain carries TRBV7-2 and TRBJ2-7, with 7 bases matching TRBD1. Germline V gene sequence: CDR1 SGHTA, CDR2 FQGNSA. The V and J ends lost 5 bases and 6 bases, in that order; junction bases with no gene match: 4. This CDR3 spans 12 amino acids. The CDR3 nucleotides are TGTGCCAGCAGCACCACAGGGGTCGAGCAGTACTTC. Its protein product is CASSTTGVEQYF.

CDR3 protein: CASSSPGQGGVETQYF. The CDR3 DNA reads as TGTGCCAGCAGTTCCCCTGGACAGGGAGGGGTAGAGACCCAGTACTTC. This sequence joins TRBV6-2 or TRBV6-3 and TRBJ2-5, with a tentative D call TRBD1 (8 bases). The germline V and J ends were trimmed by 4 bases and 4 bases, with 19 bases remaining between them. Per the germline V gene, CDR1 is MNHEY and CDR2 is SVGEGT. The CDR3 is 16 amino acids.

The chain employs TRBV6-2 or TRBV6-3 and TRBJ2-5; D is uncertain. The germline CDR1 and CDR2 sequences are MNHEY and SVGEGT. The CDR3 consists of 13 residues. V was trimmed by 2 bases and J by 0 bases, leaving 4 bases between them. The CDR3 loop reads CASSYTYQETQYF. DNA for the CDR3: TGTGCCAGCAGTTACACATACCAAGAGACCCAGTACTTC.

The gene calls are TRBV5-1 and TRBJ2-7; D may be TRBD1 (5 bases). The ends were cut back, 4 bases at V and 1 base at J, with 12 bases in the middle. CDR3 length equals 14 residues. Per the germline V gene, CDR1 is SGHRS and CDR2 is YFSETQ. CDR3 bases: TGCGCCAGCAGCACTCAGGGCCTTTCCTACGAGCAGTACTTC. This gives the protein CASSTQGLSYEQYF.

This clonotype was counted ten times or more. The chain has TRBV28 and TRBJ1-2; 8 bases agree with TRBD1. The CDR3 has 16 residues. Trimming removed 6 bases from V and 3 bases from J; junction bases left unmatched: 12. Germline V CDR1 and CDR2: MDHEN, SYDVKM. CDR3 in amino acids: CASSPIHQGADYGYTF. In DNA, the CDR3 is TGTGCCAGCAGCCCCATTCATCAGGGGGCCGACTATGGCTACACCTTC.

The sample holds a few counts of this clonotype. V gene TRBV2 combines with J gene TRBJ2-7; 11 bases are shared with TRBD1. Germline CDR1 and CDR2: SNHLY and FYNNEI. The CDR3 contains 15 residues. V dropped 8 bases and J dropped 2; count of bases not matched to a gene: 8. The CDR3 sequence is CASSGTGGPAYEQYF. CDR3 DNA: TGTGCCAGCTCCGGGACAGGGGGTCCGGCCTACGAGCAGTACTTC.

Ten or more counts support this clonotype. V usage is TRBV28 and J usage is TRBJ2-2; D call uncertain. This CDR3 is built from 15 residues. The ends were cut back, 6 bases at V and 4 bases at J, with 15 bases in the middle. CDR1 is MDHEN, CDR2 SYDVKM, per germline. The DNA of the CDR3 is TGTGCCAGCAGCTCCCTTCCAGTTAGCACCGGGGAGCTGTTTTTT. It codes for CASSSLPVSTGELFF.

The rearrangement uses TRBV7-2 and TRBJ2-7; possibly TRBD1 for D (6 bases). The V gene's germline CDR1 is SGHTA and CDR2 FQGNSA. V lost 6 bases and J lost 2, with 14 bases in between. The CDR3 extends over 14 amino acids. The CDR3 DNA follows: TGTGCCAGCAGTCGGGGACAAGGAACCTACGAGCAGTACTTC. It is translated as CASSRGQGTYEQYF.

Points on this clonotype: Germline and junction disagree at one end, which may indicate a read error. The chain carries TRBV7-7 and TRBJ2-1, with D tentatively TRBD2 (6 bases). Germline CDR1 reads SSHAT; CDR2 reads FNYEAQ (reference sequence). The CDR3 is 18 amino acids. The CDR3 coding sequence is TGTGTCAGCAGCGTAACAACGATGACTAGGCGTTGCACCAATGAGCAGTTCTTC. It translates to CVSSVTTMTRRCTNEQFF.

The chain uses TRBV24-1 and TRBJ2-3; no firm D call. V dropped 4 bases and J dropped 0 bases, with 7 bases sitting between them. The CDR3 spans 14 residues. CDR1 KGHDR and CDR2 SFDVKD come from the germline V gene. The CDR3 reads CATSDLASTDTQYF. The CDR3 DNA reads as TGTGCCACCAGTGACCTCGCCAGCACAGATACGCAGTATTTT.